This TCR beta chain was sequenced for a study of chemoradiotherapy in HPV16-positive cancers (dated by TCRdb to between 2021 and 2023). Describing the broader study: Functional T-cell assays on cells from two HPV16-positive patients defined candidate HPV-specific T-cell clones and common TCR motifs. Whether T-cell immunity against the HPV oncoproteins E6 and E7 changes during chemoradiotherapy and whether survival is affected by this immunity were examined in the study. The candidate HPV-specific TCRs and motifs were subsequently tracked in TCR repertoires obtained from roughly 90 patients with HPV-related cancers. What the study reported, not specific to this receptor: Expansion of candidate HPV-specific clones and E7-related TCR motifs was observed in the tumor microenvironment during treatment, whereas no such expansion was observed for non-HPV-specific T cells. Improved recurrence-free survival in HPV16-positive patients was associated with expansion of HPV-responsive T cells during chemoradiotherapy. The functional definition of HPV-specific T cells came from only two HPV16-positive patients, and the survival association was reported for HPV16-positive patients.

On this clone itself: What antigen it recognizes has not been identified. Nothing much larger sits one base from this clone, and base qualities are not available.

The library came from the immunoSEQ multiplex PCR assay. In its TCRdb copy, this immuneACCESS table keeps in-frame sequences only and misses some clones. Where compared with another copy, unresolved V genes explain less than half of these, and the others have no known cause. A total of about 32,000 clones appear in this sample, approximately 90% of them only once. Together, the top ten hold approximately 4.6% of the sample. Repertoires were sampled multiple times during chemoradiotherapy, which allowed clonal expansion in the tumor microenvironment to be followed. V loses 6 bases, J loses 1 base, and the germline ends lie 10 bases apart. CDR1 SEHNR and CDR2 FQNEAQ are derived from the germline V gene (reference sequence). Measured from the cysteine to the phenylalanine, the CDR3 is 13 residues long. The kept DNA is CDR3 alone, 39 bases in frame from the first base.

The receptor was derived from a human donor with HPV-associated anogenital cancer. Material: blood, obtained from a patient who underwent chemoradiotherapy. The chain employs TRBV7-9 and TRBJ2-7; a tentative D call is TRBD1 (5 bases match). The CDR3 region: CASSMDTSYEQYF. Here is the DNA: TGTGCCAGCAGTATGGACACTTCCTACGAGCAGTACTTC.